The clone carrying this T cell receptor (beta chain) showed up just a few times. The antigen is undetermined. The TCR library protocol attached unique molecular identifiers to the individual cDNA molecules. MiXCR, run by TCRdb on the 5' RACE reads, gives a single entry per CDR3 protein. The repertoire holds tens of thousands of distinct CDR3 sequences, with less than 8% as singletons. The data are from a study of early T cells in non-severe SARS-CoV-2 infection. Study information: Chains were not paired, and sequencing was done on bulk RNA from unsorted whole blood. Study-wide results and limits: In VDJdb matching, anti-spike CD8 responses were favored while private and CD4 specificities went missing.

The V gene's germline CDR1 is SGHRS and CDR2 YFSETQ. The V gene end was trimmed by 3 bases and the J gene end by 3 bases; junction bases not matched to a gene: 3. This CDR3 comprises 14 residues. This clonotype was obtained from an adult who was a healthcare worker with PCR-confirmed SARS-CoV-2 infection or an uninfected control (not recorded which). V and J are TRBV5-1 and TRBJ2-7; 10 positions agree with TRBD1. The specimen sequenced was whole blood. The CDR3 coding sequence is TGCGCCAGCAGCTCGACAGGGGGCAACTACGAGCAGTACTTC. The encoded protein is CASSSTGGNYEQYF. The complete variable domain, with remaining parts taken from reference TRBV5-1 and TRBJ2-7, reads KAGVTQTPRYLIKTRGQQVTLSCSPISGHRSVSWYQQTPGQGLQFLFEYFSETQRNKGNFPGRFSGRQFSNSRSEMNVSTLELGDSALYLCASSSTGGNYEQYFGPGTRLTVT.